This TCR beta chain derives from a study of breast tumors, draining lymph nodes, adjacent tissues. TCRdb reanalysed the multiplex PCR reads using MiXCR and keeps one entry per CDR3 protein. The table has around 140,000 distinct CDR3 sequences, 20% to 25% seen once. The lymph nodes were axillary draining lymph nodes from breast cancer patients. Study-level points and caveats: Luminal-like breast cancer showed significantly higher tumor–nontumor repertoire similarity than basal-like.

In the case of this clonotype: The target antigen is unknown.

This CDR3 contains 14 residues. Germline V gene sequence: CDR1 LGHNT, CDR2 FRNRAP. After removal of 7 bases from V and 7 bases from J, the junction contained 8 bases not matched to a gene. This receptor was identified in a female donor with breast cancer. Some clones in this sample may be carry-over from other donors' samples. Sequencing was performed on axillary lymph node tissue. The chain joins TRBV12-5 to TRBJ2-4, with 9 bases fitting TRBD1. The CDR3 reads CASAPEDRGNIQYF. CDR3 in DNA: TGTGCTAGTGCCCCCGAGGACAGGGGTAACATTCAGTACTTC.